These T cell receptor beta chains were read from a single sample in a study of spatial heterogeneity in lung cancer. TCRdb ran MiXCR on the 5' RACE reads and lists one entry per CDR3 protein. In the table there are 20,000 to 30,000 distinct CDR3 sequences, 8.5% to 10% of which are singletons. The material sequenced was PBMCs, taken at follow-up. Receptor source: a male donor with early-stage non-small cell lung cancer. The CDR3 runs from the conserved cysteine through the conserved F or W. A D gene is named only where the DNA matches it firmly. Only part of the rows carry a size: once, few, many, or a class if the clone is expanded.

d_call,v_call,j_call,clone_size,cdr3_nt,cdr3_aa
.,TRBV7-2,TRBJ2-7,few,TGTGCCAGCAGCTTAGTCTTTAGTATTACAGGACTCGAGCAGTACTTC,CASSLVFSITGLEQYF
.,TRBV18,TRBJ1-4,many,TGTGCCAGCTCACTCGACGCGGGAAAACTGTTTTTT,CASSLDAGKLFF
TRBD2,TRBV3-1,TRBJ2-1,many,TGTGCCAGCAGCCACGATTTGCCCGGTTTGGGGGGGGTTTACAATGAGCAGTTCTTC,CASSHDLPGLGGVYNEQFF
TRBD2,TRBV12-3/TRBV12-4,TRBJ2-7,many,TGTGCCAGCAGACCTAAAGCGGGGGGAACCTACGAGCAGTACTTC,CASRPKAGGTYEQYF
.,TRBV28,TRBJ1-1,few,TGTGCAAGCAGCCCGGGGCATGAAGCTTTCTTT,CASSPGHEAFF
.,TRBV7-2,TRBJ2-5,few,TGTGCCAGCAGCTTAGTTCGAGAGACCCAGTACTTC,CASSLVRETQYF
TRBD2,TRBV5-5,TRBJ2-1,many,TGTGCCAGCAGCTTGTTAGCGGGGGATAACTCCTACAATGAGCAGTTCTTC,CASSLLAGDNSYNEQFF
.,TRBV12-3/TRBV12-4,TRBJ2-1,.,TGTGCCAGCAGTTTTTGGGGGGCAAAGAACAATGAGCAGTTCTTC,CASSFWGAKNNEQFF
.,TRBV20-1,TRBJ1-6,many,TGCAGTGCTAGTGACTTAAGAGGATCGGGGGCAAACACCTATAATTCACCCCTCCACTTT,CSASDLRGSGANTYNSPLHF
TRBD1,TRBV5-1,TRBJ1-1,few,TGCGCCAGCAGCACATCCCAGGGGGCCAGCACTGAAGCTTTCTTT,CASSTSQGASTEAFF
.,TRBV5-1,TRBJ2-5,few,TGCGCCAGCAGCTCGGACGGACTCGGGACCCAGTACTTC,CASSSDGLGTQYF
TRBD1,TRBV28,TRBJ1-2,many,TGTGCCAGCAGCCTGACAGGGGATGATGGCTACACCTTC,CASSLTGDDGYTF
TRBD1,TRBV10-3,TRBJ1-2,.,TGTGCCATCAGTCTGGGACAGAACTATGGCTACACCTTC,CAISLGQNYGYTF
TRBD1,TRBV6-1,TRBJ1-4,many,TGTGCCAGCAGTGGACAGGGGAGTAATGAAAAACTGTTTTTT,CASSGQGSNEKLFF
TRBD2,TRBV7-8,TRBJ2-1,few,TGTGCCAGCAGCTTAGTAGGCAGCGGGGGGAATGAGCAGTTCTTC,CASSLVGSGGNEQFF
.,TRBV9,TRBJ1-2,.,TGTGCCAGCAGCGTAGCGACAGGAGCTAACTATGGCTACACCTTC,CASSVATGANYGYTF
.,TRBV15,TRBJ1-5,.,TGTGCCACCAGCAGAGATCGATGGGGACAGCCCCAGCATTTT,CATSRDRWGQPQHF
.,TRBV4-3,TRBJ1-6,few,TGCGCCAGCAGCCAACCCTCACGACGATCCAAGGACATTTATAATTCACCCCTCCACTTT,CASSQPSRRSKDIYNSPLHF
TRBD1,TRBV7-6,TRBJ2-7,many,TGTGCCAGCAGCACCCTAGGCGGGACAGGAGCCTACGAGCAGTACTTC,CASSTLGGTGAYEQYF
.,TRBV7-8,TRBJ2-2,.,TGTGCCAGCAGCTTATCCAGCACCCAGGGCACCGGGGAGCTGTTTTTT,CASSLSSTQGTGELFF
.,TRBV20-1,TRBJ2-7,many,TGCAGTGCCTACCGGGGTTGGAACGAGCAGTACTTC,CSAYRGWNEQYF
.,TRBV7-2,TRBJ1-2,many,TGTGCCAGCAGCTTAGCGGCTTTCACTGGGGGCTACACCTTC,CASSLAAFTGGYTF
.,TRBV27,TRBJ2-7,many,TGTGCCAGCAGCCCCACCGGGAGCTCCTACGAGCAGTACTTC,CASSPTGSSYEQYF
.,TRBV4-3,TRBJ2-2,few,TGCGCCAGCAGCCAAGATCTTGATGGGGAGCTGTTTTTT,CASSQDLDGELFF
.,TRBV28,TRBJ2-7,few,TGTGCCAGCAGTACTCCCGGGGAGTTCCACGAGCAGTACTTC,CASSTPGEFHEQYF
TRBD1,TRBV11-2,TRBJ1-5,many,TGTGCCAGCAGCTTAGAGACGACAGGGGGTGTGGGTCAGCCCCAGCATTTT,CASSLETTGGVGQPQHF